One and the same sample provided the 21 T cell receptor beta chains below, sequenced in a study of blood T cell repertoires in COVID-19. Sequencing was performed with immunoSEQ multiplex PCR; in TCRdb, only in-frame clones are kept and a portion is missing. Here the sample spans hundreds of thousands of clones, about 87% being singletons. The material sequenced was peripheral blood. These receptors were obtained from a young man with COVID-19, enrolled during active disease.

The chain joins TRBV5-8 to TRBJ1-5; D call uncertain. Trimming pared 7 bases from V and 6 bases from J, leaving 11 bases between. The length of the CDR3 is 12 residues. CDR1 SGHTS and CDR2 YDEGEE come from the germline V gene. The CDR3 loop is CASARRGQPQHF. CDR3 DNA: TGTGCCAGCGCGAGACGGGGTCAGCCCCAGCATTTT.

For this clone: This may be a read error: a much more frequent sequence differs by one nucleotide. V gene TRBV6-5 combines with J gene TRBJ1-5; D gene ambiguous. Germline assignment: CDR1 MNHEY and CDR2 SVGAGI. The length of the CDR3 is 13 residues. V lost 7 bases and J lost 0, with 7 bases in between. CDR3 region: CASIQDSNQPQHF. For the CDR3, the DNA is TGTGCCAGCATCCAGGATAGCAATCAGCCCCAGCATTTT.

The V gene is TRBV6-5, the J gene TRBJ2-7; 9 nucleotides align to TRBD1. The CDR3 spans 15 residues. V trimming: 5 bases; J trimming: 2 bases; junction bases outside the gene matches: 7. The germline V gene has CDR1 MNHEY and CDR2 SVGAGI. CDR3 DNA sequence: TGTGCCAGCAGTCCCGGACAGGGGCTTACCTACGAGCAGTACTTC. It encodes CASSPGQGLTYEQYF.

The gene calls are TRBV27 and TRBJ1-3; D is ambiguous. V gave up 1 base and J gave up 4 bases, with 8 bases separating them. This CDR3 has 14 residues. The germline V gene encodes CDR1 MNHEY and CDR2 SMNVEV (reference sequence). CDR3 loop: CASSLYPRGNTIYF. The CDR3 bases are TGTGCCAGCAGTTTATACCCCAGGGGAAACACCATATATTTT.

In its sample, this clone was seen a few times. J is TRBJ1-2 and V is TRBV7-9; D is uncertain. The CDR3 has 14 residues. Germline assignment: CDR1 SEHNR and CDR2 FQNEAQ (reference sequence). V shed 1 base and J shed 4 bases, with 10 bases lying between them. The DNA for the CDR3 is TGTGCCAGCAGCTTAGTTGACACCATCTATGGCTACACCTTC. This translates into CASSLVDTIYGYTF. The full variable domain, rest sourced from reference TRBV7-9 and TRBJ1-2, is DTGVSQNPRHKITKRGQNVTFRCDPISEHNRLYWYRQTLGQGPEFLTYFQNEAQLEKSRLLSDRFSAERPKGSFSTLEIQRTEQGDSAMYLCASSLVDTIYGYTFGSGTRLTVV.

The chain links TRBV7-9 to TRBJ2-5; 10 nucleotides match TRBD2. CDR1 and CDR2 (germline): SEHNR, FQNEAQ (reference sequence). This CDR3 is 15 amino acids long. V gave up 5 bases and J gave up 4 bases; unmatched junction bases: 7. The chain's CDR3 is CASSQPGLAAETQYF. Here the CDR3 DNA reads TGTGCCAGCAGCCAGCCCGGACTAGCGGCAGAGACCCAGTACTTC. The full variable domain, in which reference TRBV7-9 and TRBJ2-5 provide the parts outside the CDR3, is DTGVSQNPRHKITKRGQNVTFRCDPISEHNRLYWYRQTLGQGPEFLTYFQNEAQLEKSRLLSDRFSAERPKGSFSTLEIQRTEQGDSAMYLCASSQPGLAAETQYFGPGTRLLVL.

This clone appeared once. V gene TRBV5-1 combines with J gene TRBJ2-3; D is perhaps TRBD2 (5 bases). V lost 4 bases to trimming and J lost 2 bases, with 11 bases between them. Germline V lookup: CDR1 SGHRS, CDR2 YFSETQ. CDR3 length: 14 residues. The chain's CDR3 is CASSPTSTTDTQYF. The DNA of the CDR3 is TGCGCCAGCAGCCCAACTAGTACCACAGATACGCAGTATTTT.

This chain links TRBV5-1 with TRBJ2-5; a weak D match, TRBD2 (6 bases). Germline CDR1 is SGHRS and CDR2 is YFSETQ. The ends were cut back, 1 base at V and 4 bases at J, with 14 bases in the middle. The CDR3 covers 15 residues. The CDR3 loop is CASSLSSAIRETQYF. The DNA of the CDR3 is TGCGCCAGCAGCTTGTCTAGCGCGATAAGAGAGACCCAGTACTTC.

The chain is built from TRBV5-4 and TRBJ2-7; 10 bases fit TRBD1. The CDR3 is 14 amino acids. Germline-derived CDR1 and CDR2 are SGHNT and YYREEE (reference sequence). V dropped 0 bases and J dropped 5; count of bases not matched to a gene: 2. CDR3 nucleotide sequence: TGTGCCAGCAGCTTGGGTGGGACAGGGGACGAGCAGTACTTC. Protein: CASSLGGTGDEQYF.

The CDR3 here is CASSRSAGGQETQYF. The CDR3 region has the DNA TGTGCCAGCAGTCGCTCGGCGGGAGGCCAAGAGACCCAGTACTTC. The chain uses TRBV27 and TRBJ2-5; 8 bases map to TRBD2. CDR1 is MNHEY and CDR2 is SMNVEV in the germline V gene (reference sequence). The J segment lost 1 base and the V segment lost 5 bases, leaving 6 bases of the junction unmatched. The CDR3 contains 15 residues.

The CDR3 region is CASSRDGGDGYTF. The CDR3 coding sequence is TGTGCCAGCAGCCGTGACGGAGGGGATGGCTACACCTTC. The V and J genes are TRBV3-1 (or the pseudogene TRBV3-2) and TRBJ1-2, with a weak D call TRBD1 (5 bases). CDR3 size: 13 residues. CDR1 and CDR2 from the germline V gene are LGHDT and YNNKEL (reference sequence). Trimming removed 4 bases at V and 6 bases at J, with 12 bases between.

In its sample, this clone was seen once. The chain carries TRBV7-8 and TRBJ1-4; 8 nucleotides agree with TRBD1. Germline trimming cut 0 bases from V and 1 base from J; bases unmatched to any gene: 10. There are 19 residues in the CDR3. Germline assignment: CDR1 SGHVS and CDR2 FQNEAQ. The CDR3 here is CASSLAPGTGDGTNEKLFF. The CDR3 DNA follows: TGTGCCAGCAGCTTAGCTCCCGGGACAGGCGACGGAACTAATGAAAAACTGTTTTTT.

The chain has TRBV7-9 and TRBJ2-1; 8 bases are a match to TRBD2. Germline values: CDR1 SEHNR, CDR2 FQNEAQ (reference sequence). V was pared by 5 bases and J by 4 bases, with 10 bases of the junction left unmatched. There are 16 residues in the CDR3. In DNA, the CDR3 is TGTGCCAGCAGCGCGGCCCTAGCGGGCCTATACAATGAGCAGTTCTTC. Translating it yields CASSAALAGLYNEQFF.

The chain is built from TRBV5-1 and TRBJ1-3; D is undetermined. V lost 2 bases, J lost 4 bases, and 7 bases lay in between. This CDR3 is built from 13 residues. Germline V gene sequence: CDR1 SGHRS, CDR2 YFSETQ. CDR3 bases: TGCGCCAGCAGCTTAAGCGGGGGAAACACCATATATTTT. Amino acids: CASSLSGGNTIYF.

The V call is TRBV27, the J call TRBJ1-2, with TRBD1 identical over 7 bases. CDR3 size: 14 residues. Losses at the gene ends were 4 bases for V and 3 bases for J; bases not matched to a gene: 5. Germline CDR1 and CDR2: MNHEY and SMNVEV (reference sequence). CDR3 DNA: TGTGCCAGCAGTTGGGCAGGGGGGTACTATGGCTACACCTTC. It specifies CASSWAGGYYGYTF.

The V call is TRBV4-1, the J call TRBJ2-2; 8 nucleotides line up with TRBD2. From germline, CDR1 is MGHRA and CDR2 YSYEKL. The CDR3 is made up of 16 amino acids. J lost 4 bases, V lost 4 bases, and 8 bases had no gene match. The chain's CDR3 is CASSPVGLAGTGELFF. The CDR3, as DNA: TGCGCCAGCAGCCCGGTGGGCCTAGCGGGCACCGGGGAGCTGTTTTTT.

The rearrangement joins TRBV15 to TRBJ1-2, with D perhaps matching TRBD1 (6 bases). This CDR3 is built from 13 residues. Germline lookup yields CDR1 LNHNV and CDR2 YYDKDF (reference sequence). Trimming took 2 bases from V and 5 from J, leaving 9 bases between them. The DNA for the CDR3 is TGTGCCACCAGCAGAAGAAGGGGGTATGGCTACACCTTC. Its translation: CATSRRRGYGYTF.

This sequence joins TRBV30 and TRBJ1-5; TRBD1 matches at 8 bases. The V segment lost 2 bases and the J segment 2 bases; nucleotides outside the gene matches: 2. Per germline, CDR1 GTSNPN and CDR2 SVGIG (reference sequence). This CDR3 is built from 14 residues. CDR3 coding DNA: TGTGCCTGGAGTTCAGGGGGCGGCAATCAGCCCCAGCATTTT. This sequence encodes CAWSSGGGNQPQHF.

The gene calls are TRBV9 and TRBJ1-4; D is possibly TRBD1 (5 bases). CDR3 size: 12 residues. Germline V gives CDR1 SGDLS, CDR2 YYNGEE. Trimming removed 3 bases at V and 10 bases at J, with 10 bases between. The CDR3 here is CASSESQGKLFF. The CDR3 DNA follows: TGTGCCAGCAGCGAAAGTCAGGGAAAACTGTTTTTT.

This CDR3 reads CAWTPHSNHRDNNYGYTF. Here the CDR3 DNA reads TGTGCCTGGACCCCGCACTCAAACCACAGGGATAACAACTATGGCTACACCTTC. The gene calls are TRBV30 and TRBJ1-2; a possible D gene is TRBD1 (6 bases). The germline V gene encodes CDR1 GTSNPN and CDR2 SVGIG (reference sequence). The CDR3 totals 18 residues. The ends were cut back, 4 bases at V and 2 bases at J, with 26 bases in the middle.

V and J are TRBV18 and TRBJ2-7, with 7 bases matching TRBD1. The CDR3 sequence is 15 residues long. CDR1 and CDR2 from the germline V gene are KGHSH and LQKENI. Germline trimming cut 6 bases from V and 3 bases from J; bases unmatched to any gene: 11. Written as DNA, the CDR3 is TGTGCCAGCTCGAAAGGGACAGTGGTCGGCTACGAGCAGTACTTC. Amino acid sequence: CASSKGTVVGYEQYF.